The 32 T cell receptor beta chains below all came from one sample that was sequenced in a study of CD8 T cells in Susac syndrome. It was with random hexamers that roughly 0.5 to 1 ug RNA was reverse transcribed. TCRdb reanalysed the immunoSEQ multiplex PCR reads using MiXCR and keeps one entry per CDR3 protein. The sample consists of 160,000 or so distinct CDR3 sequences, about 95% of them appearing once. Material: CD8+ T cells from PBMCs. The receptors were gathered from a human donor with multiple sclerosis.

The CDR3 reads CSAEGSAPYEQYF. In nucleotides, the CDR3 is TGCAGCGCCGAGGGGTCGGCCCCCTACGAGCAGTACTTC. This sequence joins TRBV29-1 and TRBJ2-7; possibly TRBD1 or TRBD2 for D (5 bases each). V dropped 7 bases and J dropped 2 bases, with 15 bases sitting between them. The germline V gene encodes CDR1 SQVTM and CDR2 ANQGSEA. CDR3 length equals 13 residues.

J is TRBJ2-3 and V is TRBV20-1; D may be TRBD1 or TRBD2 (6 bases each). This CDR3 contains 15 residues. Trimming removed 3 bases at V and 6 bases at J, with 19 bases between. Germline V gene lookup returns CDR1 DFQATT and CDR2 SNEGSKA (reference sequence). The CDR3 coding sequence is TGCAGTGCTAGTCATACGGGGGCCACGGAGGATACGCAGTATTTT. The encoded protein is CSASHTGATEDTQYF.

The chain combines TRBV7-9 with TRBJ2-3, with D unclear. Germline values: CDR1 SEHNR, CDR2 FQNEAQ (reference sequence). This CDR3 has 14 residues. V was shortened by 5 bases and J by 3 bases, with 12 bases between the two germline ends. The CDR3 region is CASSRQVPTDTQYF. CDR3 coding DNA: TGTGCCAGCAGCCGACAAGTACCGACAGATACGCAGTATTTT.

The chain combines TRBV9 with TRBJ2-1; TRBD1 or TRBD2 may be the D gene (5 bases each). In germline, CDR1 is SGDLS, CDR2 YYNGEE. The ends were cut back, 3 bases at V and 4 bases at J, with 8 bases in the middle. The CDR3 sequence is 13 residues long. The CDR3 protein is CASSDGGYNEQFF. The CDR3 DNA follows: TGTGCCAGCAGCGATGGGGGATACAATGAGCAGTTCTTC.

The rearrangement joins TRBV5-1 to TRBJ2-7; D may be TRBD1 (5 bases). Germline V gene sequence: CDR1 SGHRS, CDR2 YFSETQ. The V end was cut by 4 bases, the J end by 6 bases, with 11 bases between. The CDR3 extends over 12 amino acids. For the CDR3, the DNA is TGCGCCAGCAGCAACTCCAGGGCCGAGCAGTACTTC. It codes for CASSNSRAEQYF.

This chain joins TRBV12-3 or TRBV12-4 and TRBJ2-7, with 7 nucleotides matching TRBD1. This CDR3 contains 18 residues. Germline trimming cut 2 bases from V and 0 bases from J; bases unmatched to any gene: 13. In DNA, the CDR3 is TGTGCCAGCAGTTTACGGGACAGCTTACCAAAGAGCTCCTACGAGCAGTACTTC. Translation: CASSLRDSLPKSSYEQYF.

The gene calls are TRBV2 and TRBJ2-7; 7 bases line up with TRBD2. Germline V gene data show CDR1 as SNHLY and CDR2 as FYNNEI. V lost 7 bases to trimming and J lost 4 bases; unmatched junction nucleotides: 4. CDR3 length: 12 amino acids. Here the CDR3 DNA reads TGTGCCAGCACGGGAGGTGGATACGAGCAGTACTTC. Translation gives CASTGGGYEQYF.

J is TRBJ2-7 and V is TRBV9; 7 positions agree with TRBD2. V lost 0 bases and J lost 1; bases outside the gene matches: 7. This CDR3 contains 16 residues. CDR1 SGDLS and CDR2 YYNGEE come from the germline V gene. The CDR3 nucleotides are TGTGCCAGCAGCGTAGGGGCGGGAGCATGGTCCTACGAGCAGTACTTC. The encoded protein is CASSVGAGAWSYEQYF.

V usage is TRBV20-1 and J usage is TRBJ2-7; tentative D call: TRBD1 (5 bases). The CDR3 covers 15 residues. Trimming shortened V by 0 bases and J by 0 bases, and 12 bases separated the two germline ends. The germline gives CDR1 DFQATT, CDR2 SNEGSKA (reference sequence). The CDR3 DNA sequence: TGCAGTGCTAGAGATGGGGCCTCAACCTCCTACGAGCAGTACTTC. This translates into CSARDGASTSYEQYF.

The chain links TRBV7-8 to TRBJ2-5, with TRBD2 matching 12 bases. Trimming at V came to 5 bases and at J to 13 bases, leaving 14 bases not matched to a gene. The CDR3 extends over 15 amino acids. Germline CDR1 and CDR2: SGHVS and FQNEAQ. The DNA for the CDR3 is TGTGCCAGCAGCGACAGGCAGGCTAGCGGGAGGGGGACGTACTTC. As protein: CASSDRQASGRGTYF. Combining the CDR3 with reference TRBV7-8 and TRBJ2-5 gives the whole variable domain GAGVSQSPRYKVAKRGQDVALRCDPISGHVSLFWYQQALGQGPEFLTYFQNEAQLDKSGLPSDRFFAERPEGSVSTLKIQRTQQEDSAVYLCASSDRQASGRGTYFGPGTRLLVL.

V and J are TRBV6-1 and TRBJ1-2, with D maybe TRBD1 (6 bases). CDR1 and CDR2 (germline): MNHNS, SASEGT. The CDR3 extends over 13 amino acids. Trimming stripped 8 bases from V and 4 bases from J, with 14 bases between. The CDR3 bases are TGTGCCAGCTGGACAGCTGGATCCTATGGCTACACCTTC. It yields the protein CASWTAGSYGYTF.

The chain recombines TRBV20-1 with TRBJ1-2; D may be TRBD1 (5 bases). The CDR3 covers 15 residues. V dropped 6 bases and J dropped 4 bases, with 21 bases sitting between them. The germline V gene has CDR1 DFQATT and CDR2 SNEGSKA (reference sequence). This CDR3 reads CSAYSGTSEGYGYTF. The DNA of the CDR3 is TGCAGTGCCTATTCCGGGACCTCAGAGGGCTATGGCTACACCTTC.

The V gene is TRBV28, the J gene TRBJ2-3, with 7 bases fitting TRBD2. The CDR3 consists of 15 residues. With 6 bases clipped from V and 2 bases from J, the junction kept 8 bases outside the gene matches. The V gene's germline CDR1 is MDHEN and CDR2 SYDVKM. For the CDR3, the DNA is TGTGCCAGCAGCTTAACCGGGGGGAACACAGATACGCAGTATTTT. It encodes CASSLTGGNTDTQYF.

The gene calls are TRBV3-1 and TRBJ2-3; TRBD2 is a possible D gene (5 bases). Germline lookup yields CDR1 LGHDT and CDR2 YNNKEL (reference sequence). This CDR3 region has 14 residues. V shed 4 bases and J shed 6 bases, with 14 bases lying between them. The CDR3 sequence is CASSPSSGLDTQYF. CDR3 bases: TGTGCCAGCAGCCCCTCAAGCGGCTTGGATACGCAGTATTTT.

The chain uses TRBV25-1 and TRBJ2-1; D uncertain. The CDR3 spans 11 residues. From germline, CDR1 is MGHDK and CDR2 SYGVNS. Trimming stripped 4 bases from V and 5 bases from J, with 3 bases between. Here the CDR3 reads CASSVHNEQFF. The CDR3 DNA reads as TGTGCCAGCAGTGTACACAATGAGCAGTTCTTC. Variable domain in full (rest from reference TRBV25-1 and TRBJ2-1): EADIYQTPRYLVIGTGKKITLECSQTMGHDKMYWYQQDPGMELHLIHYSYGVNSTEKGDLSSESTVSRIRTEHFPLTLESARPSHTSQYLCASSVHNEQFFGPGTRLTVL.

The chain is built from TRBV5-1 and TRBJ2-3; TRBD2 matches 15 bases. The V gene end was trimmed by 3 bases and the J gene end by 8 bases; junction bases not matched to a gene: 7. The CDR3 spans 16 residues. CDR1 SGHRS and CDR2 YFSETQ come from the germline V gene. In nucleotides, the CDR3 is TGCGCCAGCAGCTCCGGACTAGCGGGGGGGCAGCGTACGCAGTATTTT. Translated, it gives CASSSGLAGGQRTQYF.

The chain is built from TRBV19 and TRBJ1-2; 9 bases are shared with TRBD1. The junction had 16 bases not matched to a gene; V was cut back by 10 bases and J by 4 bases. The CDR3 runs to 16 residues. Germline-derived CDR1 and CDR2 are LNHDA and SQIVND (reference sequence). CDR3 amino acids: CATSQNTGGRGYGYTF. As DNA, the CDR3 is TGTGCCACCTCGCAAAACACAGGGGGCAGAGGCTATGGCTACACCTTC.

This chain uses TRBV9 with TRBJ2-2; 7 bases are a match to TRBD2. The CDR3 extends over 15 amino acids. Germline V CDR1 and CDR2: SGDLS, YYNGEE. Unmatched junction bases numbered 4, after V lost 2 bases and J lost 3 bases. CDR3 nucleotide sequence: TGTGCCAGCAGCGTCGAGCGGGGATACACCGGGGAGCTGTTTTTT. It encodes CASSVERGYTGELFF.

Notes on this clonotype: A read error may account for a junction end that differs from germline. The V and J genes are TRBV5-4 and TRBJ1-1; tentatively, D is TRBD1 (6 bases). CDR1 is SGHNT, CDR2 YYREEE, per germline (reference sequence). The CDR3 runs to 12 residues. The CDR3, as DNA: TGCCTGGCGGCGGGAGGGGGGACTGAAGCTTTCTTT. It translates to CLAAGGGTEAFF.

The chain joins TRBV7-6 to TRBJ2-7, with D hard to call. From germline, CDR1 is SGHVS and CDR2 FNYEAQ. The CDR3 is 13 residues long. Trimming cost V 5 bases and J 3 bases, with 11 bases left between them. CDR3 DNA sequence: TGTGCCAGCAGCCTCTCGGATGGCTACGAGCAGTACTTC. This sequence encodes CASSLSDGYEQYF. Variable domain in full (rest from reference TRBV7-6 and TRBJ2-7): GAGVSQSPRYKVTKRGQDVALRCDPISGHVSLYWYRQALGQGPEFLTYFNYEAQQDKSGLPNDRFSAERPEGSISTLTIQRTEQRDSAMYRCASSLSDGYEQYFGPGTRLTVT.

The chain recombines TRBV2 with TRBJ2-1; D not certain. Per germline, CDR1 SNHLY and CDR2 FYNNEI. Trimming cost V 6 bases and J 10 bases, with 7 bases left between them. The CDR3 length is 10 residues. The CDR3 reads CASSSSEQFF. The CDR3 coding sequence is TGTGCCAGCAGCTCCTCGGAGCAGTTCTTC.

The gene calls are TRBV7-2 and TRBJ2-7, with TRBD1 matching over 7 bases. Germline CDR1 and CDR2: SGHTA and FQGNSA. The J segment lost 7 bases and the V segment lost 3 bases, leaving 9 bases of the junction unmatched. This CDR3 region has 14 residues. The CDR3 is CASSFDRVRGEQYF. The CDR3 DNA is TGTGCCAGCAGCTTTGACAGGGTTCGAGGAGAGCAGTACTTC.

The chain uses TRBV7-9 and TRBJ2-7; D call uncertain. Trimming stripped 7 bases from V and 5 bases from J, with 15 bases between. CDR3 size: 13 residues. Germline V gives CDR1 SEHNR, CDR2 FQNEAQ (reference sequence). CDR3 DNA sequence: TGTGCCAGCACTTCCCGGGCGTCCGACGAGCAGTACTTC. It specifies CASTSRASDEQYF.

The CDR3 nucleotides are TGCAGTGCTTGGGCGGCCTACGAGCAGTACTTC. Amino acid sequence: CSAWAAYEQYF. This chain connects TRBV20-1 to TRBJ2-7; D remains ambiguous. Germline CDR1 DFQATT, CDR2 SNEGSKA (reference sequence). Trimming shortened V by 5 bases and J by 2 bases, and 7 bases separated the two germline ends. The CDR3 contains 11 residues.

This clonotype was seen once. The V and J genes are TRBV30 and TRBJ1-2, with D maybe TRBD1 (6 bases). Germline V gene lookup returns CDR1 GTSNPN and CDR2 SVGIG (reference sequence). CDR3 size: 13 residues. V was cut by 2 bases and J by 4 bases, with 11 bases left in between. CDR3 in amino acids: CAWSQGQTYGYTF. DNA for the CDR3: TGTGCCTGGAGTCAAGGACAGACCTATGGCTACACCTTC.

V and J are TRBV20-1 and TRBJ2-7; D remains unclear. V was clipped by 3 bases and J by 6 bases, with 15 bases between them. Germline values: CDR1 DFQATT, CDR2 SNEGSKA (reference sequence). This CDR3 contains 13 residues. CDR3 protein: CSARAATVGEQYF. In DNA, the CDR3 is TGCAGTGCTAGGGCTGCCACGGTTGGCGAGCAGTACTTC.

The CDR3 sequence: CASSVATEGEQFF. The CDR3 DNA follows: TGTGCCAGCAGCGTAGCTACGGAGGGTGAGCAGTTCTTC. The V and J genes are TRBV9 and TRBJ2-1; weak D call: TRBD2 (6 bases). V was trimmed by 0 bases and J by 9 bases, leaving 10 bases between them. The CDR3 is made up of 13 amino acids. Germline CDR1 reads SGDLS; CDR2 reads YYNGEE.

The chain combines TRBV24-1 with TRBJ2-3; D may be TRBD2 (6 bases). The CDR3 runs to 15 residues. Per germline, CDR1 KGHDR and CDR2 SFDVKD. Between the trimmed V and J ends, which lost 4 bases and 9 bases, there was a span of 19 bases. DNA for the CDR3: TGTGCCACCAGTGACTCGGGAGTCACCCCCGGGACGCAGTATTTT. Amino acids: CATSDSGVTPGTQYF.

J is TRBJ2-7 and V is TRBV7-9, with 9 bases that match TRBD1. Trimming at V came to 5 bases and at J to 5 bases, leaving 13 bases not matched to a gene. This CDR3 has 16 residues. CDR1 is SEHNR, CDR2 FQNEAQ, per germline (reference sequence). Here the CDR3 DNA reads TGTGCCAGCAGCACCACTGGAGCCGGGACAGGGCACGAGCAGTACTTC. It codes for CASSTTGAGTGHEQYF.

V is TRBV25-1 and J is TRBJ2-1; D call uncertain. Trimming cost V 0 bases and J 9 bases, with 18 bases left between them. The germline CDR1 and CDR2 sequences are MGHDK and SYGVNS. The CDR3 is 16 amino acids. CDR3 sequence reads: CASSEYGASSESEQFF. CDR3 bases: TGTGCCAGCAGTGAATACGGTGCTAGTTCGGAAAGTGAGCAGTTCTTC.

This chain links TRBV29-1 with TRBJ2-1, with 10 bases that match TRBD2. The CDR3 totals 14 residues. Per germline, CDR1 SQVTM and CDR2 ANQGSEA. The V segment lost 4 bases and the J segment 6 bases; nucleotides outside the gene matches: 6. The CDR3 DNA is TGCAGCGTTGCCGCGAGCGGGGGGGCCAATGAGCAGTTCTTC. Residues: CSVAASGGANEQFF.

This clonotype was seen once. V gene TRBV9 combines with J gene TRBJ2-7; D possibly corresponds to TRBD1 (5 bases). Germline CDR1 reads SGDLS; CDR2 reads YYNGEE. This CDR3 is built from 14 residues. Trimming cost V 2 bases and J 1 base, with 10 bases left between them. CDR3 in DNA: TGTGCCAGCAGCGTCGACAGCCAATCCTACGAGCAGTACTTC. Translating it yields CASSVDSQSYEQYF. Looking up the rest from reference TRBV9 and TRBJ2-7 gives the full variable domain: DSGVTQTPKHLITATGQRVTLRCSPRSGDLSVYWYQQSLDQGLQFLIQYYNGEERAKGNILERFSAQQFPDLHSELNLSSLELGDSALYFCASSVDSQSYEQYFGPGTRLTVT.